The rows below give T cell receptor beta chains drawn from one sample of a study of shared clonotypes between healthy human individuals. The method was immunoSEQ multiplex PCR; TCRdb's version includes in-frame clones alone and lacks a portion of them. The data contain a few million clones, around 95% of them singletons. The sample comprised naive CD4+ T cells sorted from blood. The source of these receptors is a young man in good health. The CDR3 runs from the conserved cysteine through the conserved F or W. The order of the fields is J gene, D gene, clone size, V gene, CDR3 protein, CDR3 DNA. The D gene is left open where the match is weak. Part of the rows lack a size; the others show once, few, many or a class for expanded clones.

TRBJ2-5 . . TRBV7-9 CASEEWVETQYF TGTGCCAGCGAAGAGTGGGTGGAGACCCAGTACTTC
TRBJ2-7 . . TRBV19 CASSSTFRVRYEQYF TGTGCCAGTAGTTCTACCTTCAGGGTGCGGTACGAGCAGTACTTC
TRBJ1-4 . . TRBV27 CASSLGVTNEKLFF TGTGCCAGCAGTTTAGGGGTGACTAATGAAAAACTGTTTTTT
TRBJ1-4 . . TRBV19 CASSQGRGNEKLFF TGTGCCAGTAGTCAGGGGAGGGGTAATGAAAAACTGTTTTTT
TRBJ2-3 TRBD2 . TRBV9 CASCVAPLAATDTQYF TGTGCCAGCTGCGTAGCTCCACTAGCGGCAACAGATACGCAGTATTTT
TRBJ1-1 TRBD1 . TRBV2 CASRTGFGDTEAFF TGTGCCAGCAGGACAGGGTTCGGGGACACTGAAGCTTTCTTT
TRBJ1-2 . . TRBV5-1 CASSLAREGNYGYTF TGCGCCAGCAGCCTGGCCCGAGAGGGCAACTATGGCTACACCTTC
TRBJ2-2 TRBD2 . TRBV28 CATYSGGPGAGELFF TGTGCCACATATAGCGGGGGGCCGGGAGCCGGGGAGCTGTTTTTT
TRBJ1-4 . once TRBV12-2 CASRFTGQKKLFF TGTGCAAGTCGCTTTACGGGACAGAAAAAACTGTTTTTT
TRBJ2-3 . . TRBV11-2 CASSFDRITDTQYF TGTGCCAGCAGCTTCGACAGGATCACAGATACGCAGTATTTT
TRBJ1-1 . few TRBV7-9 CASSPAPGHTEAFF TGTGCCAGCAGCCCCGCCCCAGGTCACACTGAAGCTTTCTTT
TRBJ1-1 TRBD1 . TRBV5-6 CASGKGQIGWNTEAFF TGTGCCAGCGGAAAGGGACAGATCGGATGGAACACTGAAGCTTTCTTT
TRBJ2-5 . . TRBV21-1 CASSSRSGVSRETQYF TGTGCCAGCAGCAGCCGATCCGGGGTCTCTCGAGAGACCCAGTACTTC
TRBJ2-4 . . TRBV4-1 CASSLGPRDRQYF TGCGCCAGCAGCCTTGGACCCAGAGACCGTCAGTACTTC
TRBJ1-6 TRBD1 . TRBV10-3 CAISESGTGRNSPLHF TGTGCCATCAGTGAGTCTGGGACAGGGCGGAATTCACCCCTCCACTTT
TRBJ2-7 TRBD1 . TRBV29-1 CSVRDRGPYEQYF TGCAGCGTCCGGGACAGGGGCCCCTACGAGCAGTACTTC
TRBJ1-1 . . TRBV7-8 CASSLTATMNTEAFF TGTGCCAGCAGCTTAACAGCCACCATGAACACTGAAGCTTTCTTT
TRBJ2-5 . . TRBV5-1 CASSLGGHTSETQYF TGCGCCAGCAGCTTGGGAGGACATACAAGTGAGACCCAGTACTTC
TRBJ1-2 TRBD1 . TRBV5-5 CASSTDGGRGQGYTF TGTGCCAGCAGCACGGACGGCGGTAGGGGGCAAGGCTACACCTTC
TRBJ1-6 . . TRBV30 CAWSGEGVTYNSPLHF TGTGCCTGGAGTGGTGAAGGGGTTACCTATAATTCACCCCTCCACTTT
TRBJ2-3 TRBD2 . TRBV6-6 CASSPLAGGRLDTQYF TGTGCCAGCAGTCCCCTAGCGGGGGGGCGACTAGATACGCAGTATTTT
TRBJ1-6 TRBD1 . TRBV6-6 CASSLTDRASSPLHF TGTGCCAGCAGTTTGACGGACAGGGCCAGTTCACCCCTCCACTTT
TRBJ2-2 . . TRBV10-3 CAIRTQEGTGELFF TGTGCCATCAGGACCCAGGAAGGCACCGGGGAGCTGTTTTTT
TRBJ1-1 . . TRBV4-1 CASSHPASHDTEAFF TGCGCCAGCAGCCACCCAGCATCCCATGACACTGAAGCTTTCTTT
TRBJ2-5 TRBD2 . TRBV5-1 CASSLEGLAGRETQYF TGCGCCAGCAGCTTGGAGGGACTAGCGGGAAGAGAGACCCAGTACTTC
TRBJ1-6 . . TRBV6-5 CASSYSEGTYNSPLHF TGTGCCAGCAGTTACTCTGAAGGGACCTATAATTCACCCCTCCACTTT
TRBJ2-7 . . TRBV7-4 CASSFWTHEQYF TGTGCCAGCAGCTTCTGGACCCACGAGCAGTACTTC
TRBJ2-1 TRBD2 . TRBV7-9 CASSMGLAGVFEQFF TGTGCCAGCAGCATGGGACTAGCGGGAGTCTTTGAGCAGTTCTTC
TRBJ1-1 . few TRBV30 CAWSVAGDTEAFF TGTGCCTGGAGTGTGGCGGGGGACACTGAAGCTTTCTTT
TRBJ1-4 . . TRBV28 CASHTQGGGEKLFF TGTGCCAGCCATACCCAAGGCGGTGGAGAAAAACTGTTTTTT
TRBJ2-7 TRBD1 . TRBV5-1 CASSPQTGNHEQYF TGCGCCAGCAGCCCGCAGACAGGGAACCACGAGCAGTACTTC
TRBJ2-2 . . TRBV5-8 CASSLEARNTGELFF TGTGCCAGCAGCTTGGAGGCAAGGAACACCGGGGAGCTGTTTTTT
TRBJ2-7 TRBD2 . TRBV5-4 CASSSGGGLTYEQYF TGTGCCAGCAGTTCCGGGGGGGGACTAACCTACGAGCAGTACTTC
TRBJ2-2 TRBD2 . TRBV7-2 CASSSAGGPGGTGELFF TGTGCCAGCAGCTCAGCGGGAGGGCCGGGGGGCACCGGGGAGCTGTTTTTT
TRBJ2-7 TRBD2 . TRBV7-2 CASSSGLAHDEQYF TGTGCCAGCAGCTCCGGACTAGCGCACGATGAGCAGTACTTC
TRBJ2-1 TRBD2 . TRBV7-9 CASRLTPGGHNEQFF TGTGCCAGCAGGCTAACTCCGGGAGGACACAATGAGCAGTTCTTC
TRBJ1-2 TRBD1 . TRBV6-1 CASSVDRGIGYTF TGTGCCAGCAGCGTGGACAGGGGGATTGGCTACACCTTC
TRBJ1-3 . . TRBV6-1 CASSEGQSSGNTIYF TGTGCCAGCAGCGAAGGACAGAGCTCTGGAAACACCATATATTTT
TRBJ1-2 . . TRBV2 CASSGDRGQGGYTF TGTGCCAGCAGTGGGGACCGGGGGCAGGGTGGCTACACCTTC
TRBJ1-2 . . TRBV10-3 CAISDPDRPRSGYTF TGTGCCATCAGTGACCCCGACAGGCCCAGATCCGGCTACACCTTC
TRBJ1-6 TRBD1 . TRBV30 CAWSPGTDNSPLHF TGTGCCTGGAGTCCTGGGACAGATAATTCACCCCTCCACTTT
TRBJ2-3 . . TRBV10-3 CAISVGDPAGTQYF TGTGCCATCAGTGTCGGGGATCCAGCGGGTACGCAGTATTTT
TRBJ2-7 . . TRBV7-2 CASSLGPKSSYEQYF TGTGCCAGCAGCTTGGGACCCAAGAGCTCCTACGAGCAGTACTTC
TRBJ1-2 . few TRBV5-1 CASSLEPSANYGYTF TGCGCCAGCAGCTTGGAGCCCTCTGCTAACTATGGCTACACCTTC
TRBJ1-2 . . TRBV27 CASSLSDSSRYTF TGTGCCAGCAGTTTATCGGACAGTAGCCGCTACACCTTC
TRBJ1-1 . . TRBV5-1 CASSLGGVMNTEAFF TGCGCCAGCAGCTTGGGGGGAGTTATGAACACTGAAGCTTTCTTT
TRBJ2-7 TRBD2 once TRBV18 CASSATLAGSTYEQYF TGTGCCAGCTCAGCCACACTAGCGGGATCCACCTACGAGCAGTACTTC
TRBJ1-6 . . TRBV18 CASSSRDRTNNSPLHF TGTGCCAGCTCCAGCCGGGACCGAACAAATAATTCACCCCTCCACTTT
TRBJ2-5 TRBD2 . TRBV30 CAWMASGGPQETQYF TGTGCCTGGATGGCTAGCGGGGGGCCCCAAGAGACCCAGTACTTC
TRBJ2-1 . once TRBV11-2 CASSLVRQVEQFF TGTGCCAGCAGCTTAGTTCGGCAGGTGGAGCAGTTCTTC
TRBJ2-5 . . TRBV2 CASSVGTTQETQYF TGTGCCAGCAGTGTCGGGACCACCCAAGAGACCCAGTACTTC
TRBJ2-7 . . TRBV9 CASSVGGITGEQYF TGTGCCAGCAGCGTCGGCGGGATAACAGGCGAGCAGTACTTC
TRBJ2-7 TRBD2 . TRBV2 CASSPTSGGPYEQYF TGTGCCAGCAGTCCGACTAGCGGGGGCCCCTACGAGCAGTACTTC
TRBJ2-3 TRBD1 . TRBV29-1 CSDTGVDTQYF TGCAGCGACACAGGGGTGGATACGCAGTATTTT
TRBJ1-2 . once TRBV9 CASVSFFYGYTF TGTGCCAGCGTTTCCTTTTTCTATGGCTACACCTTC